This record covers a single TCR beta chain. CDR3 length: 14 amino acids. CDR1 is LGHNA and CDR2 is YSLEER in the germline V gene. The V end lost 4 bases, the J end lost 2 bases, and 10 bases lay between the germline ends. The data were obtained in a study of control samples from healthy donors and cancer patients. Produced via immunoSEQ multiplex PCR; TCRdb's table is partial and in-frame only. The sample contains about 140,000 clones, just under 95% of which appear only once. This receptor was identified in a man younger than 45 in good health. Sequenced: blood. V and J are TRBV4-3 and TRBJ2-3; D is unclear. DNA for the CDR3: TGCGCCAGCAGCCGGATCCATACCACAGATACGCAGTATTTT. Translating gives CASSRIHTTDTQYF.